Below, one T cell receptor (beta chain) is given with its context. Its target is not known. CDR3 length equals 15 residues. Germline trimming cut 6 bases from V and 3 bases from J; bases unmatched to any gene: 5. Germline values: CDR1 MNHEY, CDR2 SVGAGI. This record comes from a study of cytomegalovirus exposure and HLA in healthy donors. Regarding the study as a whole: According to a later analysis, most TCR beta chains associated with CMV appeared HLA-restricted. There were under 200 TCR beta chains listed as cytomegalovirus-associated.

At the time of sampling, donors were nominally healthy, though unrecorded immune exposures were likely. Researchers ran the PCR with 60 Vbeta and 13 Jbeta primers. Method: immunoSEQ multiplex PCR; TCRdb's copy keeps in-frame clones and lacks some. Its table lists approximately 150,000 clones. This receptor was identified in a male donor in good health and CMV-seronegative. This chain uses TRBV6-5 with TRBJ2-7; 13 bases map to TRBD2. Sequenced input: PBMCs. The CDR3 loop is CASRPRTSGSYEQYF. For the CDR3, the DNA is TGTGCCAGCAGACCGCGGACTAGCGGGAGCTACGAGCAGTACTTC.